Each of the 28 T cell receptor beta chains below was sequenced from the same sample in a study of CD8 T cells in ankylosing spondylitis. Findings and caveats of the study: Apparently characteristic of ankylosing spondylitis blood was a TCR beta motif (fewer than 10 highly homologous variants).

TCRdb fed the 5' RACE reads into MiXCR, producing one record per CDR3 protein. The sample carries around 770,000 distinct CDR3 sequences, roughly 12% recorded once. Their antigens are not known. The sequenced sample consisted of blood, either unsorted or a sorted T cell fraction (not recorded which). The receptors originated from a male donor with ankylosing spondylitis.

Of note for this clonotype: One junction end does not reproduce the germline sequence, and a read error may be involved. The chain combines TRBV12-3 or TRBV12-4 with TRBJ2-7, with D perhaps TRBD2 (5 bases). The CDR3 covers 14 residues. This CDR3 reads CASSLAFTHYEQYF. CDR3 sequence (DNA): TGTGCCAGCAGCTTAGCGTTTACCCACTACGAGCAGTACTTC.

The genes are TRBV7-3 and TRBJ2-3, with D maybe TRBD1 (5 bases). In germline, CDR1 is SGHTA, CDR2 FQGTGA. The CDR3 length is 15 residues. Trimming shortened V by 5 bases and J by 0 bases, and 12 bases separated the two germline ends. The CDR3: CASSPLGRSTDTQYF. Written as DNA, the CDR3 is TGTGCCAGCAGCCCCCTGGGGCGTAGCACAGATACGCAGTATTTT.

The chain links TRBV5-1 to TRBJ2-3, with TRBD2 as a possible D gene (5 bases). The CDR3 has 16 residues. Trimming took off 0 bases at V and 0 bases at J, with 11 bases between the two ends. Germline-derived CDR1 and CDR2 are SGHRS and YFSETQ. In DNA, the CDR3 is TGCGCCAGCAGCTTGGGAGGGTCGACTAGCACAGATACGCAGTATTTT. Its protein product is CASSLGGSTSTDTQYF.

This clonotype has ten or more counts. The rearrangement uses TRBV7-2 and TRBJ2-1; 7 positions match TRBD2. J lost 0 bases, V lost 2 bases, and 1 base had no gene match. The germline V gene encodes CDR1 SGHTA and CDR2 FQGNSA. The CDR3 extends over 15 amino acids. In nucleotides, the CDR3 is TGTGCCAGCAGCTTATCTAGCGGCTCCTACAATGAGCAGTTCTTC. Translated: CASSLSSGSYNEQFF.

This clonotype was counted between two and nine times. The genes are TRBV11-1 and TRBJ2-1, with 9 bases identical to TRBD2. Trimming cost V 5 bases and J 1 base; bases outside gene matches: 12. From germline, CDR1 is SGHAT and CDR2 FQDESV (reference sequence). This CDR3 has 18 residues. The CDR3 sequence is CASSPRWREGRSYNEQFF. The CDR3 DNA is TGTGCCAGCAGCCCTCGGTGGCGGGAGGGCCGATCCTACAATGAGCAGTTCTTC.

This chain uses TRBV5-1 with TRBJ2-7; 7 nucleotides agree with TRBD2. CDR1 is SGHRS and CDR2 is YFSETQ in the germline V gene. The length of the CDR3 is 16 residues. J was trimmed by 4 bases and V by 0 bases; bases with no gene match: 10. The CDR3 is CASSLVFASGEYEQYF. In nucleotides, the CDR3 is TGCGCCAGCAGCTTGGTATTCGCTAGCGGAGAATACGAGCAGTACTTC. Combining the CDR3 with reference TRBV5-1 and TRBJ2-7 gives the whole variable domain KAGVTQTPRYLIKTRGQQVTLSCSPISGHRSVSWYQQTPGQGLQFLFEYFSETQRNKGNFPGRFSGRQFSNSRSEMNVSTLELGDSALYLCASSLVFASGEYEQYFGPGTRLTVT.

This clonotype was counted a few times. The genes are TRBV29-1 and TRBJ1-1; perhaps TRBD1 as D (5 bases). Between the trimmed V and J ends, which lost 4 bases and 4 bases, there was a span of 13 bases. Germline CDR1 is SQVTM and CDR2 is ANQGSEA. The CDR3 totals 13 residues. CDR3 loop: CSVGGSGGTEAFF. The CDR3 bases are TGCAGCGTTGGCGGGTCCGGGGGCACTGAAGCTTTCTTT.

In this sample, this clonotype turned up many times. The chain recombines TRBV19 with TRBJ2-1, with unresolved D. This CDR3 is built from 12 residues. Between the trimmed V and J ends, which lost 4 bases and 4 bases, there was a span of 5 bases. Germline CDR1 and CDR2: LNHDA and SQIVND (reference sequence). The CDR3 coding sequence is TGTGCCAGTAGTACGATATACAATGAGCAGTTCTTC. Protein product: CASSTIYNEQFF.

This clonotype has more than one count but fewer than ten. An end of the junction differs from the germline gene, which may be a read error. This rearrangement joins TRBV7-7 to TRBJ2-6; 9 bases fit TRBD1. The CDR3 has 19 residues. CDR1 is SSHAT, CDR2 FNYEAQ, per germline (reference sequence). The CDR3 loop reads CASSPVPGQGLSGANVLTF. The CDR3 DNA follows: TGTGCTAGCAGTCCCGTACCGGGACAGGGACTCTCTGGGGCCAACGTCCTGACTTTC. Together with reference TRBV7-7 and TRBJ2-6, the CDR3 gives the full variable domain: GAGVSQSPRYKVTKRGQDVTLRCDPISSHATLYWYQQALGQGPEFLTYFNYEAQPDKSGLPSDRFSAERPEGSISTLTIQRTEQRDSAMYRCASSPVPGQGLSGANVLTFGAGSRLTVL.

The sample holds a few counts of this clonotype. The gene calls are TRBV5-5 and TRBJ1-2; D might be TRBD1 (5 bases). The ends were cut back, 3 bases at V and 4 bases at J, with 10 bases in the middle. Germline V lookup: CDR1 SGHKS, CDR2 YYEKEE (reference sequence). The CDR3 has 13 residues. CDR3 DNA sequence: TGTGCCAGCAGCTGGATCGGGGGCTATGGCTACACCTTC. It specifies CASSWIGGYGYTF.

This chain links TRBV10-3 with TRBJ2-7; 9 bases fit TRBD2. The CDR3 totals 14 residues. Per germline, CDR1 ENHRY and CDR2 SYGVKD. Trimming took 6 bases from V and 0 from J; bases not matched to a gene: 3. The chain's CDR3 is CAISPSGDSYEQYF. CDR3 coding DNA: TGTGCCATCAGCCCTAGCGGGGACTCCTACGAGCAGTACTTC.

This chain connects TRBV12-5 to TRBJ2-3; D gene unclear. Trimming took 7 bases from V and 2 from J, leaving 13 bases between them. The CDR3 sequence is 14 residues long. Germline assignment: CDR1 LGHNT and CDR2 FRNRAP. CDR3 DNA: TGTGCTAGTGCTCCGACTCTCCACACAGATACGCAGTATTTT. This translates into CASAPTLHTDTQYF.

This clonotype has only a few counts. The rearrangement links TRBV10-3 to TRBJ1-2, with D possibly being TRBD1 (5 bases). Trimming stripped 6 bases from V and 6 bases from J, with 20 bases between. The CDR3 loop spans 15 amino acids. Germline loops: CDR1 ENHRY, CDR2 SYGVKD. In nucleotides, the CDR3 is TGTGCCATCAGAACAGGAGGGACTTCCGATAATGGCTACACCTTC. As protein: CAIRTGGTSDNGYTF.

In this sample, this clonotype turned up a few times. The chain employs TRBV28 and TRBJ2-3; 7 bases are shared with TRBD2. The CDR3 is made up of 14 amino acids. The ends lost 2 bases at V and 8 bases at J; junction bases unmatched: 7. Per germline, CDR1 MDHEN and CDR2 SYDVKM. CDR3 amino acids: CASSLAGVPATQYF. CDR3 in DNA: TGTGCCAGCAGTTTAGCGGGGGTCCCAGCTACGCAGTATTTT.

The rearrangement uses TRBV28 and TRBJ2-5, with D maybe TRBD2 (6 bases). The CDR3 has 16 residues. The V end lost 2 bases, the J end lost 4 bases, and 17 bases lay between the germline ends. Per germline, CDR1 MDHEN and CDR2 SYDVKM. CDR3 coding DNA: TGTGCCAGCAGTTTAGGAGGGATATTGGGAAGAGAGACCCAGTACTTC. Translated, it gives CASSLGGILGRETQYF.

In its sample, this clonotype was seen a few times. The gene calls are TRBV20-1 and TRBJ2-7, with D maybe TRBD1 (6 bases). Germline V lookup: CDR1 DFQATT, CDR2 SNEGSKA (reference sequence). V lost 4 bases and J 2 bases, leaving 9 bases between the germline ends. The CDR3 consists of 12 residues. This CDR3 reads CSAKRDTYEQYF. CDR3 DNA: TGCAGTGCTAAACGGGACACCTACGAGCAGTACTTC.

This clonotype has ten or more counts. The chain is built from TRBV29-1 and TRBJ2-2; unclear D gene. Between the trimmed V and J ends, which lost 6 bases and 0 bases, there was a span of 5 bases. This CDR3 has 12 residues. CDR1 and CDR2 (germline): SQVTM, ANQGSEA. The CDR3 nucleotides read TGCAGCGTACGCACGAACACCGGGGAGCTGTTTTTT. Encoded protein: CSVRTNTGELFF.

This chain connects TRBV6-1 to TRBJ2-7, with D perhaps matching TRBD2 (5 bases). CDR1 and CDR2 from the germline V gene are MNHNS and SASEGT. The CDR3 extends over 14 amino acids. Trimming took off 6 bases at V and 6 bases at J, with 18 bases between the two ends. The chain's CDR3 is CASRAGLVVGEQYF. The CDR3 DNA reads as TGTGCCAGCAGGGCGGGCCTAGTCGTCGGCGAGCAGTACTTC.

The table lists this clonotype with many counts. The V gene is TRBV4-3, the J gene TRBJ2-2; D is undetermined. In germline, CDR1 is LGHNA, CDR2 YSLEER. V lost 0 bases, J lost 0 bases, and 5 bases lay in between. This CDR3 region has 15 residues. The CDR3 loop reads CASSQDPTNTGELFF. The CDR3 coding sequence is TGCGCCAGCAGCCAAGATCCGACGAACACCGGGGAGCTGTTTTTT.

This clonotype turned up a few times. The CDR3 nucleotides read TGTGCCAGCAGCCAGGCGACCGGTACCCAGTACTTC. Amino acids: CASSQATGTQYF. V is TRBV14 and J is TRBJ2-5; D unclear. The CDR3 contains 12 residues. V lost 3 bases, J lost 8 bases, and 10 bases lay in between. Germline CDR1 reads SGHDN; CDR2 reads FVKESK.

This clonotype was observed a handful of times. This rearrangement joins TRBV5-6 to TRBJ2-3; D perhaps matches TRBD1 (7 bases). CDR3 length equals 16 residues. Germline V gene data show CDR1 as SGHDT and CDR2 as YYEEEE. Deletions cut 0 bases from V and 2 bases from J, with 13 bases between. This chain's CDR3 is CASSLVGGGDTDTQYF. The CDR3 nucleotides are TGTGCCAGCAGCTTGGTCGGAGGGGGCGACACAGATACGCAGTATTTT.

The genes are TRBV6-5 and TRBJ2-5; 8 bases line up with TRBD1. Looked up from germline, CDR1 is MNHEY and CDR2 is SVGAGI. The V segment lost 0 bases and the J segment 1 base; nucleotides outside the gene matches: 4. The CDR3 spans 16 residues. The CDR3 region is CASSYSSRGPQETQYF. CDR3 in DNA: TGTGCCAGCAGTTACTCCTCCAGGGGGCCCCAAGAGACCCAGTACTTC.

The rearrangement uses TRBV7-2 and TRBJ2-7; a weak D match, TRBD2 (6 bases). This CDR3 has 16 residues. Germline CDR1 and CDR2: SGHTA and FQGNSA. V lost 5 bases and J lost 3, with 20 bases in between. The CDR3 reads CASSRSGSPYFYEQYF. The CDR3 bases are TGTGCCAGCAGCCGGAGCGGGTCGCCTTACTTCTACGAGCAGTACTTC. Filled out from reference TRBV7-2 and TRBJ2-7, the complete variable domain reads GAGVSQSPSNKVTEKGKDVELRCDPISGHTALYWYRQSLGQGLEFLIYFQGNSAPDKSGLPSDRFSAERTGGSVSTLTIQRTQQEDSAVYLCASSRSGSPYFYEQYFGPGTRLTVT.

This chain connects TRBV12-3 or TRBV12-4 to TRBJ1-1; D is uncertain. The V end lost 7 bases, the J end lost 3 bases, and 15 bases lay between the germline ends. This CDR3 region has 14 residues. This chain's CDR3 is CASTRSHTDTEAFF. CDR3 coding DNA: TGTGCCAGCACCCGTTCGCACACAGACACTGAAGCTTTCTTT.

This clonotype has just a few counts. The V and J genes are TRBV18 and TRBJ1-6; 8 bases agree with TRBD1. The CDR3 loop spans 15 amino acids. V lost 5 bases, J lost 10 bases, and 10 bases stayed unmatched. Per germline, CDR1 KGHSH and CDR2 LQKENI. CDR3 sequence reads: CASSADRAGLSPLHF. The CDR3 nucleotides read TGTGCCAGCTCAGCGGACAGGGCCGGTCTGTCACCCCTCCACTTT.

This sequence joins TRBV6-1 and TRBJ2-7; no reliable D call. Per germline, CDR1 MNHNS and CDR2 SASEGT. V lost 2 bases to trimming and J lost 2 bases, with 4 bases between them. The CDR3 extends over 12 amino acids. The CDR3 sequence is CASSEPPYEQYF. For the CDR3, the DNA is TGTGCCAGCAGTGAACCCCCCTACGAGCAGTACTTC.

J is TRBJ2-3 and V is TRBV29-1; D possibly corresponds to TRBD1 (5 bases). The CDR3 is made up of 12 amino acids. Per germline, CDR1 SQVTM and CDR2 ANQGSEA. V dropped 3 bases and J dropped 4 bases, with 8 bases sitting between them. The chain's CDR3 is CSVEKQADTQYF. As DNA, the CDR3 is TGCAGCGTTGAGAAACAGGCAGATACGCAGTATTTT.

CDR3 amino acids: CASSSGDRAYGYTF. The CDR3 nucleotides read TGTGCCAGCAGTTCGGGGGACAGGGCTTATGGCTACACCTTC. V is TRBV28 and J is TRBJ1-2; 9 bases map to TRBD1. The V and J ends lost 4 bases and 5 bases, in that order; junction bases with no gene match: 5. The CDR3 totals 14 residues. Per germline, CDR1 MDHEN and CDR2 SYDVKM.